This T cell receptor (beta chain) is drawn from a study of blood T cells in healthy people across ages (dated by TCRdb to the mid-2010s). About the full investigation: Template switching captured roughly one uniquely barcoded TCR beta cDNA molecule per two T cells in model experiments. For two donors (one aged 18 to 29 and one aged 80 or older), the study analyzed two additional independent replicas of 1 million unique cDNA reads from the same blood draw. Using deep sequencing normalized with unique cDNA molecular identifiers, the study measured how TCR beta repertoire diversity changes with age. To avoid experimental bias, donors of different ages were distributed randomly across sequencing lanes. The donors were divided into four age groups: young (average around 17 years), middle-aged (approximately 39), aged (about 56) and long-lived (82).

Of note for this clonotype: The antigen it recognizes is unknown. No qualities accompany the bases; no much larger clone lies one base away.

The donors were some 36 Caucasian individuals from Russia, aged roughly 6 to 100 years, who were systemically healthy. Each donor gave around 9.5 milliliters of peripheral blood, collected into EDTA-treated Vacutainer tubes. Ficoll-Paque density-gradient centrifugation was used to isolate PBMCs, with at least 6.5 million per sample. Trizol reagent was used to extract total RNA from PBMCs, with at least 5 micrograms per sample. The percentages of naive CD45RAhigh/CD27high T cells were determined by flow cytometry on a PBMC aliquot from every donor. The junction carries 21 bases between V and J, which are trimmed by 3 bases and 4 bases respectively. The CDR3 numbers 16 residues from cysteine through phenylalanine. Just CDR3 DNA is preserved here, 48 bases in frame from base 1. The germline V gene (reference sequence) sets CDR1 to DFQATT and CDR2 to SNEGSKA. The method behind the library was 5' RACE. Sequencing was carried out with an Illumina HiSeq 2500. The second PCR ran for about 7 to 11 cycles and used a J-beta primer mix along with a sample-barcoded 5' primer. A template-switch 5' adaptor carrying 12 random nucleotides introduced a unique molecular identifier onto each TCR beta cDNA molecule. Each sample yielded at least 2.5 million CDR3-containing paired-end reads. First-strand cDNA synthesis was performed from all RNA using the Mint cDNA synthesis kit, with priming by a TRBC-specific oligonucleotide. All cDNA was treated with uracil-DNA glycosylase and then went through a first 18-cycle PCR with the universal primers M1SS and BC2_uni_R. Under the source paper's analysis protocol: For normalization, 1 million high-quality reads, each with a distinct molecular identifier, were randomly selected from each sample. Instead of being binned into consensus sequences, reads that shared molecular identifiers were thrown out. MiTCR, run with a Q25 quality threshold and the strictest error-elimination algorithm, handled CDR3 identification, clonotype clustering and error correction. A nonparametric unseen species model with Euler transformation was used to estimate lower-bound total TCR beta diversity. Using fastp at Q25 and MiXCR, TCRdb reprocessed the public reads and kept productive beta chains. Here each entry gathers all rows of one CDR3 protein and keeps the most common genes and DNA. TCRdb's processing, not the authors' own work, is the source of the V and J calls. Across this sample there are hundreds of thousands of distinct CDR3 sequences, with approximately 30% seen only once. The ten most abundant clones make up 15% to 17% of the sample.

The research as a whole found: Since profiling was done on bulk unsorted PBMCs, naive and antigen-experienced compartments could not be conclusively compared. Because donor CMV infection status was unknown, age-related changes in expanded clonotypes were potentially confounded. Estimates of total diversity based on one million sequenced T cells were regarded as lower bounds and as underestimates. A strong correlation was found between observed TCR beta diversity and the percentage of naive T cells measured by flow cytometry. Observed TCR beta diversity per million T cells fell roughly linearly with age, and a significant reduction was already apparent by age about 36. Compared with the aged group, more naive CD4+ T cells, fewer expanded clones and increased TCR diversity were shown by the long-lived group, suggesting age selection.

The chain couples TRBV20-1 to TRBJ1-2; 6 matching bases give a weak D call of TRBD1. The source of this sequence is a woman of 80 years or more in good health. Sequences were obtained from blood. The bases read TGCAGTGCTAGTTTCAAGGCGTTAGGGGGAGGCTATGGCTACACCTTC. Its product reads: CSASFKALGGGYGYTF.